One sample yielded the 30 T cell receptor beta chains listed below, sequenced in a study of blood T cell repertoires in COVID-19. Libraries were prepared by immunoSEQ multiplex PCR; TCRdb keeps only in-frame clonotypes and omits some of them. The data hold some 210,000 clones, with around 92% observed a single time. Sequencing input: peripheral blood. The receptors were gathered from a man aged 25-45 years with acute or convalescent COVID-19.

This sequence joins TRBV19 and TRBJ1-3; 9 nucleotides match TRBD1. V gave up 9 bases and J gave up 2 bases; unmatched junction bases: 5. CDR1 is LNHDA and CDR2 is SQIVND in the germline V gene (reference sequence). The CDR3 is 14 residues long. CDR3 DNA: TGTGCCAGAATCCGGACAGGGGCTGGAAACACCATATATTTT. Its protein is CARIRTGAGNTIYF.

V is TRBV18 and J is TRBJ2-5; possibly TRBD1 for D (6 bases). CDR1 KGHSH and CDR2 LQKENI come from the germline V gene. V dropped 0 bases and J dropped 3 bases, with 11 bases sitting between them. The CDR3 totals 15 residues. CDR3 amino acids: CASSPPGAWKETQYF. In DNA, the CDR3 is TGTGCCAGCTCACCACCGGGGGCTTGGAAAGAGACCCAGTACTTC.

The genes are TRBV27 and TRBJ1-2, with unresolved D. From germline, CDR1 is MNHEY and CDR2 SMNVEV (reference sequence). Trimming cost V 0 bases and J 4 bases, with 6 bases left between them. CDR3 length: 13 residues. The CDR3 spells CASSLSTAYGYTF. DNA of the CDR3: TGTGCCAGCAGTTTATCGACTGCCTATGGCTACACCTTC.

The V gene is TRBV24-1, the J gene TRBJ1-6; TRBD1 matches at 7 bases. Trimming at V came to 10 bases and at J to 9 bases, leaving 11 bases not matched to a gene. This CDR3 is 14 amino acids long. CDR1 and CDR2 from the germline V gene are KGHDR and SFDVKD. The CDR3 DNA follows: TGTGCCACGATTCCGCAGGGGGGAGGTTCACCCCTCCACTTT. Protein sequence: CATIPQGGGSPLHF.

This clone was found once. CDR3 sequence: CASSDRENQPQHF. Written as DNA, the CDR3 is TGTGCCAGCAGCGACAGGGAAAATCAGCCCCAGCATTTT. The chain has TRBV6-5 and TRBJ1-5; TRBD1 aligns across 7 bases. The CDR3 runs 13 residues. V was pared by 6 bases and J by 4 bases, with 3 bases of the junction left unmatched. Germline V gene lookup returns CDR1 MNHEY and CDR2 SVGAGI.

This chain links TRBV28 with TRBJ1-4, with D unresolved. The germline V and J ends were trimmed by 7 bases and 10 bases, with 13 bases remaining between them. The CDR3 covers 12 residues. CDR1 and CDR2 (germline): MDHEN, SYDVKM. The CDR3 spells CASTSVVGKLFF. CDR3 in DNA: TGTGCCAGCACCTCGGTGGTCGGAAAACTGTTTTTT.

The chain links TRBV9 to TRBJ1-2; a possible D gene is TRBD1 (5 bases). The CDR3 extends over 15 amino acids. The germline CDR1 and CDR2 sequences are SGDLS and YYNGEE. Trimming cost V 4 bases and J 7 bases, with 20 bases left between them. The CDR3 loop is CASSLGGGPWGGYTF. The CDR3 DNA reads TGTGCCAGCAGCCTTGGGGGAGGCCCCTGGGGTGGCTACACCTTC. Full variable domain (missing parts from reference TRBV9 and TRBJ1-2): DSGVTQTPKHLITATGQRVTLRCSPRSGDLSVYWYQQSLDQGLQFLIQYYNGEERAKGNILERFSAQQFPDLHSELNLSSLELGDSALYFCASSLGGGPWGGYTFGSGTRLTVV.

The chain combines TRBV4-1 with TRBJ1-3, with D maybe TRBD1 (6 bases). The CDR3 loop spans 14 amino acids. CDR1 is MGHRA, CDR2 YSYEKL, per germline. V lost 0 bases and J 7 bases, leaving 10 bases between the germline ends. CDR3 in amino acids: CASSQERGGNTIYF. The CDR3 DNA sequence: TGCGCCAGCAGCCAAGAAAGGGGGGGGAACACCATATATTTT.

The rearrangement joins TRBV27 to TRBJ1-5; 7 bases match TRBD1. In germline, CDR1 is MNHEY, CDR2 SMNVEV (reference sequence). CDR3 size: 16 residues. The junction had 12 bases not matched to a gene; V was cut back by 6 bases and J by 4 bases. The CDR3 sequence: CASRNLGTEYNQPQHF. The CDR3 nucleotides read TGTGCCAGCAGAAATCTCGGGACAGAGTATAATCAGCCCCAGCATTTT.

The chain has TRBV30 and TRBJ1-2, with 8 bases that match TRBD1. After removal of 1 base from V and 8 bases from J, the junction contained 6 bases not matched to a gene. The CDR3 has 13 residues. The V gene's germline CDR1 is GTSNPN and CDR2 SVGIG (reference sequence). The CDR3 loop reads CAWSARGPGGYTF. In nucleotides, the CDR3 is TGTGCCTGGAGTGCCAGGGGGCCAGGGGGCTACACCTTC.

CDR3 region: CASREGAGNTIYF. DNA of the CDR3: TGTGCCAGCAGGGAGGGGGCCGGAAACACCATATATTTT. The rearrangement uses TRBV12-3 or TRBV12-4 and TRBJ1-3; 7 bases fit TRBD1. The CDR3 covers 13 residues. J lost 4 bases, V lost 6 bases, and 3 bases had no gene match.

In this sample, this clone turned up once. This chain joins TRBV28 and TRBJ1-2, with TRBD1 matching 11 bases. Germline CDR1 and CDR2: MDHEN and SYDVKM. J gave up 8 bases and V 7 bases, and 3 bases lay outside the gene matches. This CDR3 comprises 12 residues. CDR3 sequence (DNA): TGTGCCAGCAAGGACAGGGGGCGAGGCTACACCTTC. It yields the protein CASKDRGRGYTF.

This rearrangement joins TRBV28 to TRBJ2-1; D unclear. V shed 8 bases and J shed 0 bases, with 17 bases lying between them. Germline V CDR1 and CDR2: MDHEN, SYDVKM. This CDR3 spans 16 amino acids. CDR3 nucleotides: TGTGCCAGCCCCCCCGGGTCAAGGAGCTCCTACAATGAGCAGTTCTTC. Residues: CASPPGSRSSYNEQFF.

The chain is built from TRBV28 and TRBJ1-2; D possibly corresponds to TRBD1 (5 bases). This CDR3 region has 14 residues. CDR1 and CDR2 from the germline V gene are MDHEN and SYDVKM. V was trimmed by 10 bases and J by 8 bases, leaving 23 bases between them. The CDR3 nucleotides are TGTGCCACCACCACCATCAAGAAGCAGGGAGGCTACACCTTC. Amino acid sequence: CATTTIKKQGGYTF.

In nucleotides, the CDR3 is TGTGCCAGCAACCGAGGGGGAACCGAGAACACTGAAGCTTTCTTT. As protein: CASNRGGTENTEAFF. The V call is TRBV28, the J call TRBJ1-1; TRBD1 might be the D (6 bases). The CDR3 totals 15 residues. The V gene lost 7 bases and the J gene lost 1 base, with 16 bases spanning the gap. Germline CDR1 reads MDHEN; CDR2 reads SYDVKM.

The DNA of the CDR3 is TGTGCCAGCAGTTTATCGGCCCAAAAAGAGCAGTTCTTC. It encodes CASSLSAQKEQFF. The V gene is TRBV27, the J gene TRBJ2-1, with D unclear. The length of the CDR3 is 13 residues. V lost 0 bases to trimming and J lost 10 bases, with 10 bases between them. Germline CDR1 MNHEY, CDR2 SMNVEV (reference sequence).

The V gene is TRBV5-1, the J gene TRBJ2-2; 11 bases agree with TRBD1. Germline V lookup: CDR1 SGHRS, CDR2 YFSETQ. After removal of 4 bases from V and 4 bases from J, the junction contained 3 bases not matched to a gene. This CDR3 region has 15 residues. CDR3 sequence (DNA): TGCGCCAGCAGCATCGGGACAGGGGGCACCGGGGAGCTGTTTTTT. This codes for CASSIGTGGTGELFF.

The V call is TRBV5-5, the J call TRBJ1-6; weak D call: TRBD1 (6 bases). The CDR3 runs to 14 residues. Trimming shortened V by 3 bases and J by 6 bases, and 10 bases separated the two germline ends. Germline V gene lookup returns CDR1 SGHKS and CDR2 YYEKEE (reference sequence). The DNA for the CDR3 is TGTGCCAGCAGCTCCGGGACACTTAATTCACCCCTCCACTTT. Encoded protein: CASSSGTLNSPLHF.

This chain joins TRBV28 and TRBJ2-5; 9 bases align to TRBD1. The CDR3 length is 16 residues. Germline loops: CDR1 MDHEN, CDR2 SYDVKM. With 8 bases clipped from V and 1 base from J, the junction kept 11 bases outside the gene matches. This CDR3 reads CASGMETGGAQETQYF. In DNA form, the CDR3 reads TGTGCCAGCGGGATGGAGACAGGGGGGGCCCAAGAGACCCAGTACTTC.

The gene calls are TRBV4-1 and TRBJ2-6; 7 bases are a match to TRBD1. The CDR3 has 18 residues. Germline lookup yields CDR1 MGHRA and CDR2 YSYEKL. With V trimmed by 3 bases and J by 5 bases, 13 bases remained unmatched. In nucleotides, the CDR3 is TGCGCCAGCAGCCATTCAGTTGCCAGGGGGTTCAGGGCCAACGTCCTGACTTTC. Amino acids: CASSHSVARGFRANVLTF.

The chain combines TRBV19 with TRBJ1-5, with TRBD1 identical over 10 bases. V trimming: 8 bases; J trimming: 2 bases; junction bases outside the gene matches: 3. The CDR3 length is 14 residues. CDR1 and CDR2 from the germline V gene are LNHDA and SQIVND (reference sequence). The CDR3 DNA reads TGTGCCAGTTGGGACAGGGGCGGCAATCAGCCCCAGCATTTT. Its protein product is CASWDRGGNQPQHF.

This CDR3 is CASSPGDRAYEQYF. In nucleotides, the CDR3 is TGCGCCAGCAGCCCGGGGGACAGGGCCTACGAGCAGTACTTC. The chain has TRBV4-1 and TRBJ2-7; 9 nucleotides align to TRBD1. V gave up 4 bases and J gave up 2 bases; unmatched junction bases: 3. Germline values: CDR1 MGHRA, CDR2 YSYEKL. The CDR3 is made up of 14 amino acids.

This clone has just a few counts. This rearrangement joins TRBV28 to TRBJ1-5, with a possible D match to TRBD1 (5 bases). The germline V gene encodes CDR1 MDHEN and CDR2 SYDVKM. The CDR3 runs 15 residues. Trimming removed 2 bases at V and 4 bases at J, with 12 bases between. The CDR3 reads CASSLPGGHNQPQHF. The CDR3 DNA reads TGTGCCAGCAGTTTACCGGGGGGTCATAATCAGCCCCAGCATTTT. Based on the CDR3 plus reference TRBV28 and TRBJ1-5, the full variable domain is DVKVTQSSRYLVKRTGEKVFLECVQDMDHENMFWYRQDPGLGLRLIYFSYDVKMKEKGDIPEGYSVSREKKERFSLILESASTNQTSMYLCASSLPGGHNQPQHFGDGTRLSIL.

V gene TRBV28 combines with J gene TRBJ2-7, with TRBD2 matching 7 bases. V trimming: 6 bases; J trimming: 0 bases; junction bases outside the gene matches: 5. Germline V gene data show CDR1 as MDHEN and CDR2 as SYDVKM. The CDR3 sequence is 14 residues long. CDR3 amino acids: CASRGRVTSYEQYF. The CDR3 DNA reads as TGTGCCAGCAGAGGGAGGGTCACCTCCTACGAGCAGTACTTC.

The genes are TRBV19 and TRBJ2-3; 10 positions match TRBD2. The CDR3 contains 16 residues. Per the germline V gene, CDR1 is LNHDA and CDR2 is SQIVND (reference sequence). V was clipped by 7 bases and J by 4 bases; unmatched bases: 11. CDR3 sequence (DNA): TGTGCCAGTAACACTTTGGCTAGCGGGAGCCCAGATACGCAGTATTTT. Amino acids: CASNTLASGSPDTQYF.

J is TRBJ2-3 and V is TRBV7-9; 12 nucleotides match TRBD2. CDR1 is SEHNR, CDR2 FQNEAQ, per germline (reference sequence). The CDR3 consists of 15 residues. Trimming removed 4 bases from V and 3 bases from J; junction bases left unmatched: 2. The CDR3 region has the DNA TGTGCCAGCAGCTCCGGACTAGCGGGAACAGATACGCAGTATTTT. Its protein is CASSSGLAGTDTQYF.

The V and J genes are TRBV3-1 (or the pseudogene TRBV3-2) and TRBJ1-6; 7 bases agree with TRBD1. Looked up from germline, CDR1 is LGHDT and CDR2 is YNNKEL (reference sequence). The CDR3 has 15 amino acids. Germline trimming cut 1 base from V and 9 bases from J; bases unmatched to any gene: 6. The CDR3 loop reads CASSQASGGSSPLHF. CDR3 nucleotides: TGTGCCAGCAGCCAAGCGTCAGGGGGTTCTTCACCCCTCCACTTT.

The V gene is TRBV30, the J gene TRBJ1-4, with D hard to call. The CDR3 is made up of 18 amino acids. Germline loops: CDR1 GTSNPN, CDR2 SVGIG (reference sequence). Trimming took off 1 base at V and 1 base at J, with 19 bases between the two ends. The CDR3 DNA sequence: TGTGCCTGGAGTGACCACCTATTGCGAGGGCTAACTAATGAAAAACTGTTTTTT. Amino acids: CAWSDHLLRGLTNEKLFF.

V gene TRBV6-6 combines with J gene TRBJ2-3, with D perhaps matching TRBD1 (5 bases). The CDR3 is made up of 15 amino acids. Trimming cost V 5 bases and J 0 bases, with 12 bases left between them. Germline CDR1 and CDR2: MNHNY and SVGAGI (reference sequence). The CDR3 loop is CASSLQAESTDTQYF. Here the CDR3 DNA reads TGTGCCAGCAGTCTACAGGCGGAAAGCACAGATACGCAGTATTTT.

The V call is TRBV11-2, the J call TRBJ2-3, with TRBD2 matching 8 bases. J was trimmed by 6 bases and V by 6 bases; bases with no gene match: 11. CDR3 length: 15 amino acids. Germline V gene lookup returns CDR1 SGHAT and CDR2 FQNNGV. The CDR3: CASRLPGLAWDTQYF. DNA of the CDR3: TGTGCCAGCAGATTACCCGGACTAGCATGGGATACGCAGTATTTT.